These T cell receptor beta chains were read from a single sample in a study of cytomegalovirus exposure and HLA in healthy donors. Data came from immunoSEQ multiplex PCR; TCRdb stores just in-frame clones and leaves some out. The sample shows about 200,000 clones, 80% to 85% of them seen only once. Sample: PBMCs. The receptors stem from a boy aged 2 to 10 in good health and CMV-seronegative. Each CDR3 is given with its conserved first and last residue. Fields, in order: CDR3 protein, CDR3 DNA, J gene, D gene, clone size, V gene. D genes are given only for firm matches. Only part of the rows carry a size: once, few, many, or a class if the clone is expanded.

CDR3: CSSSLALRQSSYEQYF
DNA: TGTTCCAGCAGCTTAGCTTTAAGACAGTCCTCCTACGAGCAGTACTTC
J: TRBJ2-7
D: NA
size: once
V: TRBV7-9

CDR3: CASSQGGPVQRAYEQYF
DNA: TGCGCCAGCAGCCAAGGAGGCCCAGTCCAGAGGGCCTACGAGCAGTACTTC
J: TRBJ2-7
D: NA
size: NA
V: TRBV4-1

CDR3: CASSQEGGHSSYNEQFF
DNA: TGCGCCAGCAGCCAAGAAGGGGGCCACAGCTCCTACAATGAGCAGTTCTTC
J: TRBJ2-1
D: TRBD1
size: NA
V: TRBV4-1

CDR3: CASSWTSNEQFF
DNA: TGTGCCAGCAGCTGGACTAGCAATGAGCAGTTCTTC
J: TRBJ2-1
D: TRBD2
size: NA
V: TRBV11-2

CDR3: CAWSHTTRTSGSQDEQFF
DNA: TGTGCCTGGAGTCACACCACCCGGACTAGCGGGAGCCAGGACGAGCAGTTCTTC
J: TRBJ2-1
D: TRBD2
size: once
V: TRBV30

CDR3: CASSASTGRGTEAFF
DNA: TGTGCCAGCAGCGCCTCAACAGGGAGGGGAACTGAAGCTTTCTTT
J: TRBJ1-1
D: NA
size: NA
V: TRBV9

CDR3: CASSFTGDPYNEQFF
DNA: TGCGCCAGCAGCTTTACAGGGGATCCCTACAATGAGCAGTTCTTC
J: TRBJ2-1
D: TRBD1
size: NA
V: TRBV5-1

CDR3: CASSPGQGKTGELFF
DNA: TGTGCCAGCTCACCGGGACAGGGGAAAACCGGGGAGCTGTTTTTT
J: TRBJ2-2
D: TRBD1
size: NA
V: TRBV18

CDR3: CASSRGFDTGELFF
DNA: TGTGCCAGCAGCCGCGGTTTCGACACCGGGGAGCTGTTTTTT
J: TRBJ2-2
D: NA
size: NA
V: TRBV6-5

CDR3: CASASGTSGISSYNEQFF
DNA: TGTGCCAGCGCATCCGGGACTAGCGGGATTAGCTCCTACAATGAGCAGTTCTTC
J: TRBJ2-1
D: TRBD2
size: NA
V: TRBV27

CDR3: CASGLVSGGPIEQYF
DNA: TGTGCTAGTGGTTTGGTGTCGGGAGGGCCAATCGAGCAGTACTTC
J: TRBJ2-7
D: TRBD2
size: NA
V: TRBV12-5

CDR3: CASSPRTGGTDTQYF
DNA: TGTGCCAGCTCACCAAGGACAGGGGGCACAGATACGCAGTATTTT
J: TRBJ2-3
D: TRBD1
size: NA
V: TRBV18

CDR3: CASSFSRGHEQYF
DNA: TGTGCCAGCAGTTTCAGCAGGGGACACGAGCAGTACTTC
J: TRBJ2-7
D: NA
size: NA
V: TRBV27

CDR3: CASSLGTSGVGGELFF
DNA: TGCGCCAGCAGCTTGGGAACTAGCGGCGTCGGCGGGGAGCTGTTTTTT
J: TRBJ2-2
D: TRBD2
size: once
V: TRBV5-1

CDR3: CASSLRGRNQPQHF
DNA: TGTGCCAGCAGTTTAAGAGGCCGCAATCAGCCCCAGCATTTT
J: TRBJ1-5
D: NA
size: NA
V: TRBV27

CDR3: CASSQDRLAGAPYNEQFF
DNA: TGCGCCAGCAGCCAAGATCGGCTAGCGGGGGCCCCCTACAATGAGCAGTTCTTC
J: TRBJ2-1
D: TRBD2
size: NA
V: TRBV4-1

CDR3: CASSPSDRVSNQPQHF
DNA: TGTGCCAGCAGCCCCTCGGACAGGGTCAGCAATCAGCCCCAGCATTTT
J: TRBJ1-5
D: TRBD1
size: NA
V: TRBV7-2

CDR3: CASSQEISEAFF
DNA: TGTGCCAGCTCACAGGAGATCAGTGAAGCTTTCTTT
J: TRBJ1-1
D: NA
size: NA
V: TRBV18

CDR3: CASRCSRGSYGYPF
DNA: TGTGCAAGTCGGTGCAGCCGTGGGAGCTACGGCTACCCCTTC
J: TRBJ1-2
D: NA
size: NA
V: TRBV12-2

CDR3: CASSYTGGANEKLFF
DNA: TGTGCCAGCAGTTACACAGGGGGCGCGAATGAAAAACTGTTTTTT
J: TRBJ1-4
D: TRBD1
size: few
V: TRBV6-5

CDR3: CASSITGTAGNTIYF
DNA: TGTGCCAGCTCAATCACAGGGACCGCTGGAAACACCATATATTTT
J: TRBJ1-3
D: NA
size: NA
V: TRBV18

CDR3: CASSRTYSASTDTQYF
DNA: TGTGCCAGCAGCCGGACTTACTCCGCTAGCACAGATACGCAGTATTTT
J: TRBJ2-3
D: NA
size: NA
V: TRBV7-9

CDR3: CASSPPGLTYYEQYF
DNA: TGTGCCAGCAGCCCGCCGGGACTAACTTACTACGAGCAGTACTTC
J: TRBJ2-7
D: TRBD2
size: many
V: TRBV7-2

CDR3: CASSQAPQGNYEQYF
DNA: TGTGCCAGCAGCCAAGCCCCACAGGGAAACTACGAGCAGTACTTC
J: TRBJ2-7
D: NA
size: NA
V: TRBV4-2

CDR3: CASSLGTANTGELFF
DNA: TGCGCCAGCAGCTTAGGGACAGCGAACACCGGGGAGCTGTTTTTT
J: TRBJ2-2
D: TRBD1
size: NA
V: TRBV5-1

CDR3: CASRVAGVADNEQFF
DNA: TGTGCCAGCCGGGTAGCGGGAGTGGCCGACAATGAGCAGTTCTTC
J: TRBJ2-1
D: TRBD2
size: NA
V: TRBV7-2

CDR3: CASSRETGGETQYF
DNA: TGTGCCAGCAGCCGAGAGACAGGGGGAGAGACCCAGTACTTC
J: TRBJ2-5
D: TRBD1
size: once
V: TRBV2

CDR3: CASSSSTGLNTEAFF
DNA: TGTGCCAGCAGCTCTTCGACAGGGCTGAACACTGAAGCTTTCTTT
J: TRBJ1-1
D: TRBD1
size: once
V: TRBV5-4

CDR3: CASSSASEQFF
DNA: TGTGCCAGCAGCTCCGCGAGTGAGCAGTTCTTC
J: TRBJ2-1
D: NA
size: NA
V: TRBV7-9

CDR3: CASSVGQGSIYGYTF
DNA: TGTGCCAGCAGTGTCGGACAGGGAAGCATCTATGGCTACACCTTC
J: TRBJ1-2
D: TRBD1
size: NA
V: TRBV6-4

CDR3: CARSLGGSEKLFF
DNA: TGTGCCAGAAGTTTAGGGGGTTCCGAAAAACTGTTTTTT
J: TRBJ1-4
D: NA
size: NA
V: TRBV6-1

CDR3: CASSESRLETQYF
DNA: TGCGCCAGCAGTGAGTCTAGATTAGAGACCCAGTACTTC
J: TRBJ2-5
D: NA
size: NA
V: TRBV10-1

CDR3: CATMRDRNTDTQYF
DNA: TGTGCCACCATGCGGGACAGGAACACAGATACGCAGTATTTT
J: TRBJ2-3
D: TRBD1
size: once
V: TRBV19

CDR3: CASSFRTAGMVYGYTF
DNA: TGTGCCAGCAGCTTCCGGACGGCAGGGATGGTCTATGGCTACACCTTC
J: TRBJ1-2
D: NA
size: NA
V: TRBV5-6

CDR3: CASSQESGTAYEQYF
DNA: TGCGCCAGCAGCCAAGAATCAGGGACAGCCTACGAGCAGTACTTC
J: TRBJ2-7
D: TRBD1
size: NA
V: TRBV4-1

CDR3: CASSGRVTDTQYF
DNA: TGCGCCAGCAGTGGACGGGTCACAGATACGCAGTATTTT
J: TRBJ2-3
D: NA
size: NA
V: TRBV10-1

CDR3: CASRVRGGANEKLFF
DNA: TGTGCCAGCAGGGTCCGGGGGGGAGCTAATGAAAAACTGTTTTTT
J: TRBJ1-4
D: NA
size: NA
V: TRBV6-5

CDR3: CASSRTGKNTEAFF
DNA: TGTGCCAGCAGCCGGACAGGGAAGAACACTGAAGCTTTCTTT
J: TRBJ1-1
D: TRBD1
size: NA
V: TRBV2

CDR3: CASRPTNGPEQYF
DNA: TGTGCCAGCAGACCAACGAATGGGCCCGAGCAGTACTTC
J: TRBJ2-7
D: NA
size: NA
V: TRBV14

CDR3: CASSLSGGSNNEQFF
DNA: TGTGCCAGCAGCTTAAGCGGAGGGAGTAACAATGAGCAGTTCTTC
J: TRBJ2-1
D: NA
size: NA
V: TRBV7-2

CDR3: CATQQGGPYEQYF
DNA: TGTGCCACCCAACAGGGGGGCCCCTACGAGCAGTACTTC
J: TRBJ2-7
D: TRBD1
size: NA
V: TRBV19

CDR3: CASSPTGYEQYF
DNA: TGTGCCAGCAGCCCGACAGGGTACGAGCAGTACTTC
J: TRBJ2-7
D: TRBD1
size: NA
V: TRBV6-1

CDR3: CASSRRGGENTEAFF
DNA: TGTGCCAGCAGCCGAAGAGGGGGGGAGAACACTGAAGCTTTCTTT
J: TRBJ1-1
D: NA
size: NA
V: TRBV4-2

CDR3: CASSVESGGAVEQFF
DNA: TGTGCCAGCAGCGTAGAAAGCGGGGGGGCGGTTGAGCAGTTCTTC
J: TRBJ2-1
D: TRBD2
size: NA
V: TRBV9

CDR3: CSALLGANQPQHF
DNA: TGCAGCGCCCTTTTAGGGGCGAATCAGCCCCAGCATTTT
J: TRBJ1-5
D: NA
size: few
V: TRBV29-1

CDR3: CASSLRGGLYNEQFF
DNA: TGTGCCAGCAGCTTACGGGGGGGGCTCTACAATGAGCAGTTCTTC
J: TRBJ2-1
D: TRBD2
size: NA
V: TRBV13

CDR3: CSVEDRGTGYTF
DNA: TGCAGCGTTGAAGATCGGGGGACAGGATACACCTTC
J: TRBJ1-2
D: TRBD1
size: few
V: TRBV29-1

CDR3: CASSLIRDTQYF
DNA: TGTGCCAGCAGCTTGATTCGGGATACGCAGTATTTT
J: TRBJ2-3
D: NA
size: NA
V: TRBV5-8

CDR3: CASSRGQGGTQYF
DNA: TGTGCCAGCAGCCGTGGACAGGGCGGGACCCAGTACTTC
J: TRBJ2-5
D: TRBD1
size: NA
V: TRBV5-6

CDR3: CASSIGTGNTEAFF
DNA: TGTGCCAGTAGTATCGGGACAGGGAACACTGAAGCTTTCTTT
J: TRBJ1-1
D: TRBD1
size: NA
V: TRBV19

CDR3: CASSAPGGGYTF
DNA: TGTGCCAGTAGTGCCCCCGGTGGTGGCTACACCTTC
J: TRBJ1-2
D: NA
size: once
V: TRBV19

CDR3: CASSEVDLTRGETQYF
DNA: TGTGCCAGCAGTGAAGTGGATTTGACTAGGGGCGAGACCCAGTACTTC
J: TRBJ2-5
D: NA
size: NA
V: TRBV2

CDR3: CASLLVGTDTQYF
DNA: TGTGCCAGTCTCTTAGTAGGCACAGATACGCAGTATTTT
J: TRBJ2-3
D: NA
size: once
V: TRBV19

CDR3: CASSGVGRNQPQHF
DNA: TGTGCCAGCAGTGGAGTGGGGAGGAATCAGCCCCAGCATTTT
J: TRBJ1-5
D: NA
size: few
V: TRBV2